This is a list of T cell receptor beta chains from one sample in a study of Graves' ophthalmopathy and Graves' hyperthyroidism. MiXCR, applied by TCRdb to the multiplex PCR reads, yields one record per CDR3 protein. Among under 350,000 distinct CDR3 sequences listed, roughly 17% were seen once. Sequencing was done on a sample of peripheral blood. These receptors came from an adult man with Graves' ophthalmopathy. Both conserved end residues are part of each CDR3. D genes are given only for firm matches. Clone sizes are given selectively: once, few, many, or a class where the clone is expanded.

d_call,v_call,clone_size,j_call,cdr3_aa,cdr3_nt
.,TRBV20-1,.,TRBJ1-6,CSARALAALHF,TGCAGTGCTAGGGCCCTCGCCGCCCTCCACTTT
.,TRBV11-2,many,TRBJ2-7,CASSIGTYEQYF,TGTGCCAGCAGCATCGGCACCTACGAGCAGTACTTC
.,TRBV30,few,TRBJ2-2,CAWGGFTGELFF,TGTGCCTGGGGGGGTTTCACCGGGGAGCTGTTTTTT
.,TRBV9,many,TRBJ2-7,CASSVDGTYEQYF,TGTGCCAGCAGCGTAGACGGAACCTACGAGCAGTACTTC
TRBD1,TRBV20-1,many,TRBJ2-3,CSADRGGGTDTQYF,TGCAGTGCCGACAGGGGTGGGGGCACAGATACGCAGTATTTT
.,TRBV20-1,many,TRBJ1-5,CSARGADYNQPQHF,TGCAGTGCTAGAGGGGCCGATTACAATCAGCCCCAGCATTTT
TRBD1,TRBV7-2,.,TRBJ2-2,CASNRQGGNTGELFF,TGTGCCAGCAATCGACAGGGGGGGAACACCGGGGAGCTGTTTTTT
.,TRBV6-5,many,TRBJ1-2,CASTESHATFYYGYTF,TGTGCCAGCACCGAGAGCCACGCAACCTTCTACTATGGCTACACCTTC
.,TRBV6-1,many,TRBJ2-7,CASRRAGARDEQYF,TGTGCCAGCAGGAGGGCGGGGGCCAGAGACGAGCAGTACTTC
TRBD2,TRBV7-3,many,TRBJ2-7,CASSLGLENEQYF,TGTGCCAGCAGCTTAGGACTAGAAAACGAGCAGTACTTC